A selection of T cell receptor beta chains follows, all from one sample in a study of OX40 agonist ivuxolimab in advanced cancers. Sequenced by immunoSEQ multiplex PCR; TCRdb stores in-frame clones only, minus some. Here the sample spans 29,000 or so clones, 80% to 95% being singletons. The source was CD4+ or CD8+ T cells sorted from blood, collected in a trial of the OX40 agonist ivuxolimab. The receptors were gathered from an adult with an advanced solid tumor such as melanoma, head and neck, liver or kidney cancer. The CDR3 runs from the conserved cysteine through the conserved F or W. Fields, in order: J gene, D gene, V gene, CDR3 length, clone size, CDR3 DNA, CDR3 protein. The D gene is left open where the match is weak. Expanded clones get a size class; other rows say once, few or many, or leave the size out.

TRBJ1-5	NA	TRBV27	13	NA	TGTGCCAGCAGTTTATTTGGGACTCAGCCCCAGCATTTT	CASSLFGTQPQHF
TRBJ2-1	NA	TRBV7-9	16	NA	TGTGCCAGCAGCCCCCGGGGTGGGGTGCCCTACAATGAGCAGTTCTTC	CASSPRGGVPYNEQFF
TRBJ2-1	NA	TRBV30	11	NA	TGTGCCTCGCGGGACTACAATGAGCAGTTCTTC	CASRDYNEQFF
TRBJ2-6	TRBD1	TRBV5-1	18	NA	TGCGCCAGCAACCCCCGGACAGGGGTCTTCTCTGGGGCCAACGTCCTGACTTTC	CASNPRTGVFSGANVLTF
TRBJ2-5	NA	TRBV23-1	16	NA	TGCGCCAGCAGTCAATCGGAGAGGGTTGGACAAGAGACCCAGTACTTC	CASSQSERVGQETQYF
TRBJ2-3	NA	TRBV5-1	15	NA	TGCGCCAGCAGCTTGGCTTCCGGGAGAACAGATACGCAGTATTTT	CASSLASGRTDTQYF
TRBJ2-1	TRBD2	TRBV5-4	17	NA	TGTGCCAGCAGCTTGGGGACTAGCGGGTACTCCTACAGTGAGCAGTTCTTC	CASSLGTSGYSYSEQFF
TRBJ1-1	NA	TRBV4-1	14	NA	TGCGCCAGCAGCCAAGTAAGGGAGGCAACTGAAGCTTTCTTT	CASSQVREATEAFF
TRBJ1-2	NA	TRBV4-1	15	once	TGCGCCAGCAGCCAAGGGGCCCGGGCCGGCTATGGCTACACCTTC	CASSQGARAGYGYTF
TRBJ1-2	NA	TRBV4-2	17	NA	TGTGCCAGCAGCCGCCCCGGGAGTCCTCCGGACCTCTATGGCTACACCTTC	CASSRPGSPPDLYGYTF
TRBJ2-1	TRBD2	TRBV11-2	14	NA	TGTGCCAGCTTTAGCGGGGGGCCCTACAATGAGCAGTTCTTC	CASFSGGPYNEQFF
TRBJ2-5	NA	TRBV27	11	NA	TGTGCCAGCACCGATCGGGAGACCCAGTACTTC	CASTDRETQYF
TRBJ2-3	TRBD2	TRBV19	15	NA	TGTGCCAGTACCACGCTAGCGGGGGGCTCAGATACGCAGTATTTT	CASTTLAGGSDTQYF
TRBJ2-7	TRBD1	TRBV7-4	15	NA	TGTGCCAGCAGCCTACAGGGACAGGGGTCCTACGAGCAGTACTTC	CASSLQGQGSYEQYF
TRBJ2-1	NA	TRBV7-6	13	NA	TGTGCCAGCAGCTTAACAGTGAACAATGAGCAGTTCTTC	CASSLTVNNEQFF
TRBJ1-2	TRBD1	TRBV5-1	13	NA	TGCGCCAGCAGCGGGACAGGGGAAGGCGGCTACACCTTC	CASSGTGEGGYTF
TRBJ2-2	NA	TRBV5-1	14	NA	TGCGCCAGTACTACAGGGTTTAACGGCGGGGAGCTGTTTTTT	CASTTGFNGGELFF
TRBJ2-7	NA	TRBV5-1	16	NA	TGCGCCAGCAGCTTGTATTCAGGGCAAGGGGGCTACGAGCAGTACTTC	CASSLYSGQGGYEQYF
TRBJ2-6	NA	TRBV7-2	15	NA	TGTGCCAGCAGCCTAGTGAACTCTGGGGCCAACGTCCTGACTTTC	CASSLVNSGANVLTF
TRBJ2-1	NA	TRBV7-3	13	NA	TGTGCCAGCAGGGCCCTGGGGGATAATGAGCAGTTCTTC	CASRALGDNEQFF
TRBJ2-3	TRBD2	TRBV11-2	17	NA	TGTGCCAGCAGCTTAGGGGCTTTAGCGGGGGCCCCAGATACGCAGTATTTT	CASSLGALAGAPDTQYF
TRBJ1-3	NA	TRBV7-9	17	once	TGTGCCAGCAGCTTAGCTAAAGAGACTATCTCTGGAAACACCATATATTTT	CASSLAKETISGNTIYF
TRBJ1-2	NA	TRBV5-6	15	NA	TGTGCCAGCAGCTTGGGGTGGGGACAAGTATATGGCTACACCTTC	CASSLGWGQVYGYTF
TRBJ2-7	NA	TRBV4-1	12	NA	TGCGCCAGCAGCGGCCAGACTCGCGAGCAGTACTTC	CASSGQTREQYF
TRBJ1-2	NA	TRBV5-6	15	NA	TGTGCCAGCAGCTTGGTGGGTTCGGGGGGTGATGGCTACACCTTC	CASSLVGSGGDGYTF
TRBJ2-7	NA	TRBV7-6	13	NA	TGTGCCAGCATGCCCTCTGGCGGGAACGAGCAGTACTTC	CASMPSGGNEQYF
TRBJ2-5	NA	TRBV11-2	12	NA	TGTGCCAGCAGTAAAACGGGGGAGACCCAGTACTTC	CASSKTGETQYF
TRBJ2-7	NA	TRBV10-1	14	NA	TGCGCCAGCAGTGAAACGGGTCGCTCCTACGAGCAGTACTTC	CASSETGRSYEQYF
TRBJ2-5	TRBD1	TRBV5-5	16	few	TGTGCCAGCAGAACTGGGGCAGGGACAGCGCAAGAGACCCAGTACTTC	CASRTGAGTAQETQYF
TRBJ2-5	NA	TRBV7-2	12	NA	TGTGCCAGCAGCTTATGGCGAGAGACCCAGTACTTC	CASSLWRETQYF
TRBJ2-5	NA	TRBV27	14	NA	TGTGCCAGCAGTTTACTTGGCAGCCAAGAGACCCAGTACTTC	CASSLLGSQETQYF
TRBJ2-6	TRBD1	TRBV9	19	once	TGTGCCAGCAGCGTAGTATCGTTACAGGGGGCGGGTGGGGCCAACGTCCTGACTTTC	CASSVVSLQGAGGANVLTF
TRBJ2-3	TRBD2	TRBV7-3	15	NA	TGTGCCAGCAGCTTATTTACTAGCGGGACAGATACGCAGTATTTT	CASSLFTSGTDTQYF
TRBJ2-5	TRBD2	TRBV18	17	NA	TGTGCCAGCTCACCACTGGCTAGCGGGGTTCGGCAAGAGACCCAGTACTTC	CASSPLASGVRQETQYF
TRBJ2-7	NA	TRBV6-1	16	NA	TGTGCCAGCAGTGAAAGGACCGGAGGGTACTCCTACGAGCAGTACTTC	CASSERTGGYSYEQYF
TRBJ1-3	NA	TRBV5-4	16	NA	TGTGCCAGCAGCCAAGAAGGCACAGGCTCTGGAAACACCATATATTTT	CASSQEGTGSGNTIYF
TRBJ1-2	NA	TRBV9	15	NA	TGTGCCAGCAGCACGACAGCGGGGGCTAACTATGGCTACACCTTC	CASSTTAGANYGYTF
TRBJ1-2	NA	TRBV29-1	17	NA	TGCAGCGTTGAAGATCTGGGGGGAGGTATAAGTAACTATGGCTACACCTTC	CSVEDLGGGISNYGYTF
TRBJ2-1	TRBD1	TRBV12-5	16	once	TGTGCTAGTGGTTCTCAAAGGGACAGGGTTTACGATGAGCAGTTCTTC	CASGSQRDRVYDEQFF
TRBJ2-2	NA	TRBV27	13	once	TGTGCCAGCAGTTTGGGGAGTACCGGGGAGCTGTTTTTT	CASSLGSTGELFF
TRBJ2-2	NA	TRBV7-9	15	NA	TGTGCCAGCAGCCCCGACTGGTCCAACGCCGGGGAGCTGTTTTTT	CASSPDWSNAGELFF
TRBJ2-2	NA	TRBV4-1	16	NA	TGCGCCAGCAGCCAACCTCCGGACAGCAACACCGGGGAGCTGTTTTTT	CASSQPPDSNTGELFF
TRBJ1-3	NA	TRBV19	13	NA	TGTGCCAGTAGTCCCCTCTCTGGAAACACCATATATTTT	CASSPLSGNTIYF
TRBJ2-1	TRBD1	TRBV9	16	NA	TGTGCCAGCAGCTCTCCCCTAACAGGGGGCTATAATGAGCAGTTCTTC	CASSSPLTGGYNEQFF
TRBJ2-7	TRBD2	TRBV19	16	NA	TGTGCCAGTAGTCCTACAGGACTAGCGGGAGAGAACGAGCAGTACTTC	CASSPTGLAGENEQYF
TRBJ2-7	NA	TRBV19	15	NA	TGTGCCAGTAGACCCCTGGCGGGTCCCACCTACGAGCAGTACTTC	CASRPLAGPTYEQYF
TRBJ2-7	TRBD2	TRBV27	17	NA	TGTGCCAGCAGTACACCCAGTTCTAGCGGGGGGGCCTACGAGCAGTACTTC	CASSTPSSSGGAYEQYF
TRBJ1-2	NA	TRBV27	15	once	TGTGCCAGCAGTTCAACAGGGTCGATGGGCTATGGCTACACCTTC	CASSSTGSMGYGYTF
TRBJ2-3	NA	TRBV6-4	15	few	TGTGCCAGCAGTGACGGGGCAGGGGCTGGAGATACGCAGTATTTT	CASSDGAGAGDTQYF
TRBJ1-2	NA	TRBV5-1	13	NA	TGCGCCAGCAGCCCACCAGGGGACTATGGCTACACCTTC	CASSPPGDYGYTF